This T cell receptor (beta chain) was sequenced in a study of shared clonotypes between healthy human individuals. Germline lookup yields CDR1 MNHNS and CDR2 SASEGT. This CDR3 is built from 15 residues. V trimming: 6 bases; J trimming: 6 bases; junction bases outside the gene matches: 10. The protocol was immunoSEQ multiplex PCR, while the TCRdb copy is restricted to in-frame clones and leaves out a portion. The sample consists of some 2,500,000 clones, around 92% of them appearing once. The sequence derives from a man aged 18 to 30 in good health. Some clones in this sample may be carry-over from other donors' samples. The specimen was naive CD4+ T cells from PBMCs. Described subset: CD45RA+ positively selected. The chain recombines TRBV6-1 with TRBJ2-5; TRBD2 matches at 10 bases. In nucleotides, the CDR3 is TGTGCCAGCAGCGAGCGGGAGGGCCGCGGGCAGACCCAGTACTTC. Its protein is CASSEREGRGQTQYF.